This T cell receptor beta chain was observed in a study of shared clonotypes between healthy human individuals. General observations from the study: Naive subsets generally exceeded memory subsets in estimated richness.

Original methodology: From ImmunoSEQ came sequences covering only the junction and carrying no quality scores, so filtering differed. The method was immunoSEQ multiplex PCR; TCRdb's version includes in-frame clones alone and lacks a portion of them. Clone size and V and J calls were adopted from that table, with D and trimming inferred from the DNA. The data hold around 2,000,000 clones, with about 95% observed a single time. CD45RO-negative cells were positively selected for CCR7, leaving out terminally differentiated effector memory CD45RA+ cells. In regard to this clone: Its antigen remains unknown.

The CDR3 is 15 amino acids. Germline assignment: CDR1 SGHAT and CDR2 FQDESV (reference sequence). Trimming cost V 5 bases and J 2 bases, with 15 bases left between them. The clonotype comes from a man in his late teens or twenties in good health. The V and J genes are TRBV11-1 and TRBJ2-5; a weak D match, TRBD1 (6 bases). The sample was naive CD8+ T cells sorted from blood. In nucleotides, the CDR3 is TGTGCCAGCAGCCTGGACAGCGACGTGCAAGAGACCCAGTACTTC. This gives the protein CASSLDSDVQETQYF.